The text below deals with one T cell receptor beta chain. Its specificity is not known. The data belong to a study of graft-versus-host responses after intestinal transplantation. Whole-study findings and limits: Circulating GvH clone levels at their peak were associated with HvG declines (early post-transplant). Detection of GvH clones occurred in recipient marrow, and some had their first appearance in ileum or blood.

Using immunoSEQ multiplex PCR, the repertoire was profiled, and TCRdb retains in-frame clones only, with some absent. The sample records approximately 8,200 clones, about 93% being singletons. Germline lookup yields CDR1 GTSNPN and CDR2 SVGIG (reference sequence). J was trimmed by 6 bases and V by 5 bases; bases with no gene match: 9. CDR3 size: 14 residues. This chain links TRBV30 with TRBJ1-2, with TRBD1 matching over 10 bases. The clonotype originates from a human patient who received an intestinal transplant, so some T cells may come from the graft donor. Sequenced here: PBMCs, sampled 11 days after intestinal transplantation. The CDR3 nucleotides read TGTGCCTGGTCCCTTGGACAGGGGGAAGATGGCTACACCTTC. Its protein product is CAWSLGQGEDGYTF.